The TCR beta chain described here comes from a study of yellow fever vaccine responses in identical twins. Regarding this clonotype: The antigen is not known.

The CDR3 is 14 amino acids. Trimming took off 5 bases at V and 6 bases at J, with 11 bases between the two ends. Germline values: CDR1 SGHAT, CDR2 FQDESV (reference sequence). Findings and limits, study-wide: After vaccination, twins' T cell response reportedly seemed partly convergent, partly personalized.

TCRdb passed the RT-PCR reads through MiXCR, listing each CDR3 protein once. The table shows approximately 15,000 distinct CDR3 sequences, with 65% to 85% occurring only once. Sequenced material: T cells from blood (PBMCs), unsorted or a sorted subset (not recorded which), taken before or after yellow fever vaccination (not recorded which). The gene calls are TRBV11-1 and TRBJ1-6; D ambiguous. The source of this sequence is a woman in her late teens or twenties who received the yellow fever vaccine. This CDR3 reads CASSPLGPNSPLHF. CDR3 DNA sequence: TGTGCCAGCAGCCCCCTAGGGCCTAATTCACCCCTCCACTTT.